The T cell receptor (beta chain) under discussion was sequenced for a study of cytomegalovirus exposure and HLA in healthy donors. On the study more broadly: Inside one of the first data releases sat 75 million to 100 million unique TCRs taken from HLA-typed donors.

Germline values: CDR1 MNHEY, CDR2 SMNVEV (reference sequence). CDR3 length: 15 amino acids. The trim removed 3 bases at V and 1 base at J, leaving 1 base unmatched. PCR amplification relied on 60 Vbeta primers (plus 13 Jbeta primers). TCRdb's copy holds only in-frame clones and misses some; the assay was immunoSEQ multiplex PCR. The sample holds about 110,000 clones, around 80% seen once. With regard to this clone: The antigen is unknown. The sample holds other DNA sequences that translate to the same CDR3.

Findings and caveats of the study: Rarity characterized most TCR sequences, yet some public TCRs appeared in many donors.

The donors comprised healthy bone marrow donors. This chain links TRBV27 with TRBJ2-2, with TRBD1 matching 8 bases. Sequenced sample: PBMCs. The source of this sequence is a man aged 25-45 years in good health and CMV-seropositive. CDR3 in amino acids: CASSFGQGNTGELFF. As DNA, the CDR3 is TGTGCCAGCAGTTTTGGACAGGGGAACACCGGGGAGCTGTTTTTT.